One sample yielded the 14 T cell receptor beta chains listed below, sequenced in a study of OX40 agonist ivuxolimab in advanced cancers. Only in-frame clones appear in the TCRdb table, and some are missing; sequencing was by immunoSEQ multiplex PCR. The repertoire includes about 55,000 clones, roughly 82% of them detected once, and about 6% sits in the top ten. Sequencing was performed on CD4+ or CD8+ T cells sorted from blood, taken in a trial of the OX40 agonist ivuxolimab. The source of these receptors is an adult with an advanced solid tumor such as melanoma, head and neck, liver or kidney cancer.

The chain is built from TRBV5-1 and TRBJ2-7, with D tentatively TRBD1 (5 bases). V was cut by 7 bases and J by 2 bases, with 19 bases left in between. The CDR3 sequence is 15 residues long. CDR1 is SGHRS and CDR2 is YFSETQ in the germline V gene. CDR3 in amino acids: CASQPSPTETYEQYF. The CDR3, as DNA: TGCGCCAGCCAACCCTCGCCGACAGAGACCTACGAGCAGTACTTC.

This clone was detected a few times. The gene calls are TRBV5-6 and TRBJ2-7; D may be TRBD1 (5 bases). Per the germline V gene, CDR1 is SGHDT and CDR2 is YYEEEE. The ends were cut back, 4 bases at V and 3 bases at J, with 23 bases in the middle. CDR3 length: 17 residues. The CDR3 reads CASSQMPGKKMNYEQYF. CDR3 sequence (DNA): TGTGCCAGCAGCCAAATGCCAGGGAAAAAGATGAACTACGAGCAGTACTTC.

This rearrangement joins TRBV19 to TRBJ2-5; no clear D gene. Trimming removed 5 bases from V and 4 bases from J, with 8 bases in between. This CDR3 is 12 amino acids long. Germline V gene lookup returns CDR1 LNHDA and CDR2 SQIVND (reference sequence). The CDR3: CASSYLGETQYF. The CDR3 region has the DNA TGTGCCAGTAGTTATTTAGGAGAGACCCAGTACTTC.

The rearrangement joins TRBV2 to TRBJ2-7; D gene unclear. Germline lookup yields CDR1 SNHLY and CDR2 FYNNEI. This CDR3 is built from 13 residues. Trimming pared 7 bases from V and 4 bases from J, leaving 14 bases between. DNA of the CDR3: TGTGCCAGCAAAGCTGACGGCTGGTACGAGCAGTACTTC. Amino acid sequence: CASKADGWYEQYF.

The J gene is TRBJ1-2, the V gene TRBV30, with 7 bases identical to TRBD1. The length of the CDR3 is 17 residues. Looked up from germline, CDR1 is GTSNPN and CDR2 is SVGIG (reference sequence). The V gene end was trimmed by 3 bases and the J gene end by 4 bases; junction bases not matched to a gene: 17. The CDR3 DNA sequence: TGTGCCTGGAGGGCTCGCTTCGGGACAGCCGATAGCTATGGCTACACCTTC. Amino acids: CAWRARFGTADSYGYTF.

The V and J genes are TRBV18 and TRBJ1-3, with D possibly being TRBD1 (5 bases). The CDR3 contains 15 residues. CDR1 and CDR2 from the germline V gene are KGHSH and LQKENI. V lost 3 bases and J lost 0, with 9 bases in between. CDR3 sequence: CASSPGGRSGNTIYF. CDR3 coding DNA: TGTGCCAGCTCACCGGGGGGACGCTCTGGAAACACCATATATTTT. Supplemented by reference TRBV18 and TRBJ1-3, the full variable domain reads NAGVMQNPRHLVRRRGQEARLRCSPMKGHSHVYWYRQLPEEGLKFMVYLQKENIIDESGMPKERFSAEFPKEGPSILRIQQVVRGDSAAYFCASSPGGRSGNTIYFGEGSWLTVV.

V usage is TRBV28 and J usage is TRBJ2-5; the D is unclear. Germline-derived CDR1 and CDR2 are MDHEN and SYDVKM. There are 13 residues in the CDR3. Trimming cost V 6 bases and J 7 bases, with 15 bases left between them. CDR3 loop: CASRPTPRVTQYF. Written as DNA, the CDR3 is TGTGCCAGCAGACCAACACCCCGAGTGACCCAGTACTTC.

The CDR3 sequence: CASSGGQGGDYGYTF. The CDR3 bases are TGTGCCAGCAGTGGGGGACAGGGTGGGGACTATGGCTACACCTTC. The J gene is TRBJ1-2, the V gene TRBV2; 9 nucleotides line up with TRBD1. The CDR3 extends over 15 amino acids. V was pared by 4 bases and J by 3 bases, with 6 bases of the junction left unmatched. Germline-derived CDR1 and CDR2 are SNHLY and FYNNEI.

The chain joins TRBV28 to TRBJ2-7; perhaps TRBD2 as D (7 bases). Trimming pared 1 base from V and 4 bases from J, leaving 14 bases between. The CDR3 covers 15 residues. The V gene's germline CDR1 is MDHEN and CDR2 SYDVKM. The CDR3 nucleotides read TGTGCCAGCAGTTTATTATCGGGGGGCGAGTACGAGCAGTACTTC. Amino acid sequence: CASSLLSGGEYEQYF.

The CDR3 nucleotides read TGCGCCAGCTATCCCGGGACAGGGGGAGAGTATGGCTACACCTTC. Its translation: CASYPGTGGEYGYTF. The chain recombines TRBV5-1 with TRBJ1-2; 11 nucleotides align to TRBD1. CDR1 SGHRS and CDR2 YFSETQ come from the germline V gene. V shed 7 bases and J 5 bases; nucleotides not matched to a gene: 10. This CDR3 comprises 15 residues.

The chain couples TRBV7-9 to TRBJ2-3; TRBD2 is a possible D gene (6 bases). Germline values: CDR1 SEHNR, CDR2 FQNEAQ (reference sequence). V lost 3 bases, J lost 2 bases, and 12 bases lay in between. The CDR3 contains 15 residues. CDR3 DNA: TGTGCCAGCAGCTTTGTCGGGAGTCCCACAGATACGCAGTATTTT. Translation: CASSFVGSPTDTQYF.

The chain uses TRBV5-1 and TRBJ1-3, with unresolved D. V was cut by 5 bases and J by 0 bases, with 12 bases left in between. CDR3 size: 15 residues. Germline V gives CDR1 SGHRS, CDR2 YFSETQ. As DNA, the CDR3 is TGCGCCAGCAGACCAACGTCGGCCTCTGGAAACACCATATATTTT. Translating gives CASRPTSASGNTIYF. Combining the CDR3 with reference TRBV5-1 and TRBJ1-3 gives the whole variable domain KAGVTQTPRYLIKTRGQQVTLSCSPISGHRSVSWYQQTPGQGLQFLFEYFSETQRNKGNFPGRFSGRQFSNSRSEMNVSTLELGDSALYLCASRPTSASGNTIYFGEGSWLTVV.

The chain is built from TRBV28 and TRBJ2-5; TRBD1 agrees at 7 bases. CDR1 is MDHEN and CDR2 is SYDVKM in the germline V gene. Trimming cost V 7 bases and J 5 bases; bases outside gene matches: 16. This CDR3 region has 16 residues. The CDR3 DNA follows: TGTGCCAGCACGTCCACAAGGGACAGCTCAAGCGAGACCCAGTACTTC. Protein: CASTSTRDSSSETQYF.

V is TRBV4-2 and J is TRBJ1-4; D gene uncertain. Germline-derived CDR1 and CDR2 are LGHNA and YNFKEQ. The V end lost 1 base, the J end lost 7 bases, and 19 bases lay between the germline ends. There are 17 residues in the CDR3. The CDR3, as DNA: TGTGCCAGCAGCCAAGCCCATCGGCAGGCCGGTGGTGAAAAACTGTTTTTT. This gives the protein CASSQAHRQAGGEKLFF.